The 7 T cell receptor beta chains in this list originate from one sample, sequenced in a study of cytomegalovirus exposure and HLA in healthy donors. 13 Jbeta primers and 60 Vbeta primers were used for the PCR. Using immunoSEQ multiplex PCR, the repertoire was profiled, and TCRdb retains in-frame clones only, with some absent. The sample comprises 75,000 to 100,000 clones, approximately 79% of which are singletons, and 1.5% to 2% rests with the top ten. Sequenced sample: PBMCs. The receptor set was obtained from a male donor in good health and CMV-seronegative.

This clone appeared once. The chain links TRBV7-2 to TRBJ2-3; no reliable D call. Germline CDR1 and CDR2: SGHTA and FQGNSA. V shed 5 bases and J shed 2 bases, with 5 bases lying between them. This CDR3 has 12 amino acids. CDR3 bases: TGTGCCAGCAGCCCAAACACAGATACGCAGTATTTT. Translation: CASSPNTDTQYF.

CDR3 nucleotides: TGTGCCAGCAGTCCCCAGAGGGGACAGTACTATGGCTACACCTTC. Its translation is CASSPQRGQYYGYTF. The gene calls are TRBV6-5 and TRBJ1-2; TRBD1 matches 7 bases. The CDR3 is 15 amino acids. After removal of 5 bases from V and 3 bases from J, the junction contained 9 bases not matched to a gene. Germline values: CDR1 MNHEY, CDR2 SVGAGI.

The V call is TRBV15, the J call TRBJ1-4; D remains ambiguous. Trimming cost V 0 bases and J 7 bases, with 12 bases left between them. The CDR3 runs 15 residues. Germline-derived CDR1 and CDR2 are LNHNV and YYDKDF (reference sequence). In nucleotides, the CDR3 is TGTGCCACCAGCAGAGATCGAGGGCAGTCTGAAAAACTGTTTTTT. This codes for CATSRDRGQSEKLFF.

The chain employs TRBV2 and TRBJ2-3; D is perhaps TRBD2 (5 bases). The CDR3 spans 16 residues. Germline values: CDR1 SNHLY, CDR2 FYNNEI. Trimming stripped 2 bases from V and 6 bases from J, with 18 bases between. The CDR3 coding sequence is TGTGCCAGCAGTGAACGCAATATAGGGAGTGGGGATACGCAGTATTTT. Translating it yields CASSERNIGSGDTQYF.

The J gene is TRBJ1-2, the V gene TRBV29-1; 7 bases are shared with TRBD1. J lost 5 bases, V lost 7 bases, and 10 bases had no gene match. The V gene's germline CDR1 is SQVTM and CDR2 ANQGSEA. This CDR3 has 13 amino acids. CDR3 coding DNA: TGCAGCGGTGAGACAGGGTTTTCTTATGGCTACACCTTC. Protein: CSGETGFSYGYTF.

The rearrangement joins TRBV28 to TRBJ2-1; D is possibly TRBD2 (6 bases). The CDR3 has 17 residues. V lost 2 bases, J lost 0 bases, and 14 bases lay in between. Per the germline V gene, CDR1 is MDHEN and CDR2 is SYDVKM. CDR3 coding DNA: TGTGCCAGCAGTTTACTGGCTCGGGGAGGCTCCTACAATGAGCAGTTCTTC. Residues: CASSLLARGGSYNEQFF.

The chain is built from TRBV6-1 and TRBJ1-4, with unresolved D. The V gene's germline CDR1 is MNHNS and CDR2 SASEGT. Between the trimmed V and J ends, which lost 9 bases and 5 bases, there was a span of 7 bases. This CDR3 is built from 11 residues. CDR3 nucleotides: TGTGCCAGTAGAGGGAATGAAAAACTGTTTTTT. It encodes CASRGNEKLFF.